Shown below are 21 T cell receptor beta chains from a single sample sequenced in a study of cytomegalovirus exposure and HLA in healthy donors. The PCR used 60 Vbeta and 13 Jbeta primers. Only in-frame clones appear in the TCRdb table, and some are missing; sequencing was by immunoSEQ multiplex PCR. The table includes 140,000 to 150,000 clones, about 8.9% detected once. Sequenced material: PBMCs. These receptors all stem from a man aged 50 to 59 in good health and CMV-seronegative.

This CDR3 reads CASSLAEGVKNIQYF. The CDR3 nucleotides read TGTGCCAGCAGCTTGGCCGAGGGGGTCAAAAACATTCAGTACTTC. The J gene is TRBJ2-4, the V gene TRBV7-9; tentatively, D is TRBD1 (6 bases). Germline V lookup: CDR1 SEHNR, CDR2 FQNEAQ (reference sequence). V shed 3 bases and J shed 3 bases, with 12 bases lying between them. This CDR3 spans 15 amino acids.

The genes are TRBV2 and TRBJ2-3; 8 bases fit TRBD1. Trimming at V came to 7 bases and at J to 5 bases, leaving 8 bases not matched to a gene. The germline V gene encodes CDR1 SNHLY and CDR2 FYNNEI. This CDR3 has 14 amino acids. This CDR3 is CASNGQGRGDTQYF. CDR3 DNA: TGTGCCAGCAACGGACAGGGCCGCGGAGATACGCAGTATTTT.

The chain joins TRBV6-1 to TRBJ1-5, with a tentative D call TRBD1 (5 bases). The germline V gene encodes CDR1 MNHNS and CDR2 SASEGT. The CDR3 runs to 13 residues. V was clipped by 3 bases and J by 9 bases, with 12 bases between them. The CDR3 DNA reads TGTGCCAGCAGTGATTGGGGCCCTGGGCCCCAGCATTTT. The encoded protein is CASSDWGPGPQHF.

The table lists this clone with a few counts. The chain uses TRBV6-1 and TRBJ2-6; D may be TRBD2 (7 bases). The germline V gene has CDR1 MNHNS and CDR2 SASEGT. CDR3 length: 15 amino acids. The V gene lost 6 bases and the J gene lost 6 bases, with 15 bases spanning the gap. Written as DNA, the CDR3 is TGTGCCAGCAGGGGGGGGCTGAATGTGGCCAACGTCCTGACTTTC. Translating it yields CASRGGLNVANVLTF.

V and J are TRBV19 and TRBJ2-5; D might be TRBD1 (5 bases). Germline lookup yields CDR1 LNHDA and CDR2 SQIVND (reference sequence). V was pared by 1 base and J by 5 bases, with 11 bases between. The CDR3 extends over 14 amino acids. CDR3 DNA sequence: TGTGCCAGTAGTATAGGTCAGGGTTCGGAGACCCAGTACTTC. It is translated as CASSIGQGSETQYF.

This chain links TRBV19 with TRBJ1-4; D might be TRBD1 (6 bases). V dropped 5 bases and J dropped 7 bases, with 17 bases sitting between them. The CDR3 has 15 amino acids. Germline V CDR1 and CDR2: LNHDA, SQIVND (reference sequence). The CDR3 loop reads CASSPKQGWGEKLFF. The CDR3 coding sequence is TGTGCCAGTAGTCCCAAACAGGGTTGGGGTGAAAAACTGTTTTTT. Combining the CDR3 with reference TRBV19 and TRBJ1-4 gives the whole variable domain DGGITQSPKYLFRKEGQNVTLSCEQNLNHDAMYWYRQDPGQGLRLIYYSQIVNDFQKGDIAEGYSVSREKKESFPLTVTSAQKNPTAFYLCASSPKQGWGEKLFFGSGTQLSVL.

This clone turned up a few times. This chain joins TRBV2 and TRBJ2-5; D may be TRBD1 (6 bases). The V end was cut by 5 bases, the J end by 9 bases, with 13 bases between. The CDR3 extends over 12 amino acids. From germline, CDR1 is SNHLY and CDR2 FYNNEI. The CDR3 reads CASSSGVRAQYF. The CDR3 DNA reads TGTGCCAGCAGTTCAGGGGTCAGGGCCCAGTACTTC. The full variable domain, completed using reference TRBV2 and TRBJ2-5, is EPEVTQTPSHQVTQMGQEVILRCVPISNHLYFYWYRQILGQKVEFLVSFYNNEISEKSEIFDDQFSVERPDGSNFTLKIRSTKLEDSAMYFCASSSGVRAQYFGPGTRLLVL.

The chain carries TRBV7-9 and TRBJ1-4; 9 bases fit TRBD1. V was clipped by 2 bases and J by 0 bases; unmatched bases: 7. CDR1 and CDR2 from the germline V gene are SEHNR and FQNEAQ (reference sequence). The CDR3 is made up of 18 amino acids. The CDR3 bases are TGTGCCAGCAGCTTATATAGGGGACAGGGATCAACTAATGAAAAACTGTTTTTT. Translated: CASSLYRGQGSTNEKLFF.

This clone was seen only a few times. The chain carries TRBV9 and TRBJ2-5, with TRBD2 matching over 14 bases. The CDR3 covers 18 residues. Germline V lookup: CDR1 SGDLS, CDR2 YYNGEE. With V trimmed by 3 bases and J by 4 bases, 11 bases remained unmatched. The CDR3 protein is CASSATTSGGGQGETQYF. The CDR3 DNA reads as TGTGCCAGCAGCGCGACGACTAGCGGGGGGGGGCAGGGAGAGACCCAGTACTTC. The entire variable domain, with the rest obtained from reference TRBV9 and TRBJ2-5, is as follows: DSGVTQTPKHLITATGQRVTLRCSPRSGDLSVYWYQQSLDQGLQFLIQYYNGEERAKGNILERFSAQQFPDLHSELNLSSLELGDSALYFCASSATTSGGGQGETQYFGPGTRLLVL.

DNA for the CDR3: TGCAGCGTCACGACAGGGGATGGCTACACCTTC. Amino acid sequence: CSVTTGDGYTF. V usage is TRBV29-1 and J usage is TRBJ1-2; the match to TRBD1 covers 8 bases. Germline CDR1 is SQVTM and CDR2 is ANQGSEA. The CDR3 has 11 amino acids. V dropped 6 bases and J dropped 6; count of bases not matched to a gene: 3.

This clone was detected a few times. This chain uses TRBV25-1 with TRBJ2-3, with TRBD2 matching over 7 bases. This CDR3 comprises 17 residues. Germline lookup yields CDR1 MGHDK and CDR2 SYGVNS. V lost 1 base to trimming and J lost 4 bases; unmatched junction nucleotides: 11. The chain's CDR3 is CASSEFWTRAGPDTQYF. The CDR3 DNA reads TGTGCCAGCAGTGAATTTTGGACTAGGGCGGGCCCAGATACGCAGTATTTT. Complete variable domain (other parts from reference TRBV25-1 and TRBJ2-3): EADIYQTPRYLVIGTGKKITLECSQTMGHDKMYWYQQDPGMELHLIHYSYGVNSTEKGDLSSESTVSRIRTEHFPLTLESARPSHTSQYLCASSEFWTRAGPDTQYFGPGTRLTVL.

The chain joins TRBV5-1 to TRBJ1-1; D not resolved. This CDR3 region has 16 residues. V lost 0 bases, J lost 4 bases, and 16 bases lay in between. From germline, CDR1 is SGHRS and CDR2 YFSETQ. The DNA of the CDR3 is TGCGCCAGCAGCTTGGGCGACCAGGCTGGAGGCACTGAAGCTTTCTTT. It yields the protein CASSLGDQAGGTEAFF. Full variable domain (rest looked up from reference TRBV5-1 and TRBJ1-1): KAGVTQTPRYLIKTRGQQVTLSCSPISGHRSVSWYQQTPGQGLQFLFEYFSETQRNKGNFPGRFSGRQFSNSRSEMNVSTLELGDSALYLCASSLGDQAGGTEAFFGQGTRLTVV.

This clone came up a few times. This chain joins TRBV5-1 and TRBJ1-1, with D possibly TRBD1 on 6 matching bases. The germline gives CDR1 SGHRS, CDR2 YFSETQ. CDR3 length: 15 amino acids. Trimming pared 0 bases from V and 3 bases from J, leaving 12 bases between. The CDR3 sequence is CASSLALGTYTEAFF. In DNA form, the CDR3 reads TGCGCCAGCAGCTTGGCGTTGGGGACATACACTGAAGCTTTCTTT.

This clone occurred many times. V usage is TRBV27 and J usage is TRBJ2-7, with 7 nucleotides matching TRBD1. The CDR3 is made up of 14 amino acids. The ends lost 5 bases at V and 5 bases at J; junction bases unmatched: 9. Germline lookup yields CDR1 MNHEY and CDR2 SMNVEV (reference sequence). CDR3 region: CASSPDRVRNEQYF. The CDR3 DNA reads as TGTGCCAGCAGTCCAGACAGGGTTAGAAACGAGCAGTACTTC.

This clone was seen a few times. As DNA, the CDR3 is TGCGCCAGCAGCTTGGGTCAGATCACCTCTGGAAACACCATATATTTT. Translating it yields CASSLGQITSGNTIYF. V usage is TRBV5-1 and J usage is TRBJ1-3, with unresolved D. This CDR3 region has 16 residues. Germline values: CDR1 SGHRS, CDR2 YFSETQ. Trimming shortened V by 0 bases and J by 0 bases, and 10 bases separated the two germline ends.

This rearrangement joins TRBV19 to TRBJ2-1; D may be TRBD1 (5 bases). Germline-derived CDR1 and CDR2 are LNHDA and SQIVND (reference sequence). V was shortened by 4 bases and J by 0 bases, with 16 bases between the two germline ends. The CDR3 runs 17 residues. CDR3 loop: CASSTDRQILSYNEQFF. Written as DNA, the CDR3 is TGTGCCAGTAGTACCGACCGACAGATCCTCTCCTACAATGAGCAGTTCTTC.

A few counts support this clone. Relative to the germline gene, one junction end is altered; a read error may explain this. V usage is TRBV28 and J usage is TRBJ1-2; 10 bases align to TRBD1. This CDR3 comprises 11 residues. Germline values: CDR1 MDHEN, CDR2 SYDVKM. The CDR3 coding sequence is TGTGCCAGCAGTCGGACAGGGGGGAATCACTTC. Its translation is CASSRTGGNHF.

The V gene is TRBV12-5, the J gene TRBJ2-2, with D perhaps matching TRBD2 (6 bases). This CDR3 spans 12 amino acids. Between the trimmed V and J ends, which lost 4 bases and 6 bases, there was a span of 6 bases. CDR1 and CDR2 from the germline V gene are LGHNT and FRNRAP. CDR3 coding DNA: TGTGCTAGTGGTTCGGGGGCCGGGGAGCTGTTTTTT. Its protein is CASGSGAGELFF.

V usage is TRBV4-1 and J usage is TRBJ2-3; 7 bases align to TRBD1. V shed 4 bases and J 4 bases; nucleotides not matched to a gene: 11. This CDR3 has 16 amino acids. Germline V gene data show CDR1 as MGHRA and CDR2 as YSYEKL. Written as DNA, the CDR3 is TGCGCCAGCAGCCTAGGGGGCCAGTTGGGCGCAGATACGCAGTATTTT. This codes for CASSLGGQLGADTQYF.

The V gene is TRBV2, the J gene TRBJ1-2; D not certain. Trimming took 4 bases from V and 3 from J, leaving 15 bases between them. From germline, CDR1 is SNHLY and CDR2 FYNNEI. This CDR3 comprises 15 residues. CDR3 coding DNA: TGTGCCAGCAGTGCGTTAACAGATCCCGACTATGGCTACACCTTC. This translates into CASSALTDPDYGYTF.

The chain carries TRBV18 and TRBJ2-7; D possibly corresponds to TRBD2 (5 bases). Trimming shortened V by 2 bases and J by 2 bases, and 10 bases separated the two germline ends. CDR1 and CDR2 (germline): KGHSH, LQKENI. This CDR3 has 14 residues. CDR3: CASSPGLDTYEQYF. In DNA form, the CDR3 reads TGTGCCAGCTCACCAGGACTGGATACCTACGAGCAGTACTTC.